One sample yielded the 18 T cell receptor beta chains listed below, sequenced in a study of OX40 agonist ivuxolimab in advanced cancers. The method was immunoSEQ multiplex PCR; TCRdb's version includes in-frame clones alone and lacks a portion of them. The data show around 9,900 clones, roughly 70% seen once. The material sequenced was CD4+ or CD8+ T cells sorted from blood, taken in a trial of the OX40 agonist ivuxolimab. The receptors were gathered from an adult with an advanced solid tumor such as melanoma, head and neck, liver or kidney cancer.

This clone was found a few times. J is TRBJ1-1 and V is TRBV6-5; no clear D gene. The germline V gene encodes CDR1 MNHEY and CDR2 SVGAGI. V lost 2 bases and J lost 1, with 5 bases in between. The CDR3 is made up of 13 amino acids. CDR3 in DNA: TGTGCCAGCAGTTACGGGGAGAACACTGAAGCTTTCTTT. Amino acid sequence: CASSYGENTEAFF.

This clone was counted only a few times. The rearrangement uses TRBV28 and TRBJ1-5, with D unclear. CDR3 size: 16 residues. Germline V lookup: CDR1 MDHEN, CDR2 SYDVKM. V was clipped by 2 bases and J by 1 base, with 12 bases between them. The CDR3 bases are TGTGCCAGCAGTTTAATCCGGGGTCCAAGCAATCAGCCCCAGCATTTT. Translation gives CASSLIRGPSNQPQHF. The entire variable domain, with the rest obtained from reference TRBV28 and TRBJ1-5, is as follows: DVKVTQSSRYLVKRTGEKVFLECVQDMDHENMFWYRQDPGLGLRLIYFSYDVKMKEKGDIPEGYSVSREKKERFSLILESASTNQTSMYLCASSLIRGPSNQPQHFGDGTRLSIL.

On this clone: One base separates it from a far larger clone, so it is likely a read error. The chain uses TRBV5-1 and TRBJ1-2, with D unclear. CDR1 SGHRS and CDR2 YFSETQ come from the germline V gene. The CDR3 spans 13 residues. Here the CDR3 reads CVSSFDTTHGYTF. CDR3 nucleotide sequence: TGCGTCAGCAGCTTCGACACGACACATGGCTACACCTTC. Together with reference TRBV5-1 and TRBJ1-2, the CDR3 gives the full variable domain: KAGVTQTPRYLIKTRGQQVTLSCSPISGHRSVSWYQQTPGQGLQFLFEYFSETQRNKGNFPGRFSGRQFSNSRSEMNVSTLELGDSALYLCVSSFDTTHGYTFGSGTRLTVV.

The rearrangement joins TRBV19 to TRBJ1-2; D unclear. Trimming cost V 0 bases and J 4 bases, with 6 bases left between them. The CDR3 spans 13 residues. CDR1 and CDR2 (germline): LNHDA, SQIVND (reference sequence). The CDR3 coding sequence is TGTGCCAGTAGTATAGAGAACCTCTATGGCTACACCTTC. Translation gives CASSIENLYGYTF.

CDR3 in amino acids: CASSRLNQPQHF. The CDR3, as DNA: TGTGCCAGTAGTCGGTTGAATCAGCCCCAGCATTTT. The V and J genes are TRBV19 and TRBJ1-5, with D unresolved. V was trimmed by 5 bases and J by 4 bases, leaving 6 bases between them. CDR1 and CDR2 from the germline V gene are LNHDA and SQIVND (reference sequence). The CDR3 length is 12 residues.

A few counts support this clone. The CDR3 loop is CASSLKFHSSLPQHF. The DNA for the CDR3 is TGTGCCAGCAGCCTGAAGTTTCATTCTTCTCTGCCCCAGCATTTT. The genes are TRBV5-4 and TRBJ1-5; D is uncertain. CDR3 size: 15 residues. Germline CDR1 is SGHNT and CDR2 is YYREEE (reference sequence). V lost 4 bases and J lost 9, with 20 bases in between.

The J gene is TRBJ2-1, the V gene TRBV11-2; 15 positions match TRBD2. J lost 10 bases, V lost 5 bases, and 9 bases had no gene match. Germline V gene sequence: CDR1 SGHAT, CDR2 FQNNGV. CDR3 size: 16 residues. CDR3 coding DNA: TGTGCCAGCAGCGCTGAAGGACTAGCGGGGGGGCGGGAGCAGTTCTTC. Amino acids: CASSAEGLAGGREQFF.

This clone was detected only once. The V gene is TRBV4-3, the J gene TRBJ1-6; unclear D gene. The CDR3 consists of 14 residues. Germline loops: CDR1 LGHNA, CDR2 YSLEER. Trimming left V 1 base short and J 11 bases short, with 12 bases between. The CDR3 here is CASSQAEYRPPLHF. As DNA, the CDR3 is TGCGCCAGCAGCCAAGCTGAGTATCGGCCACCCCTCCACTTT.

The sample holds one count of this clone. The genes are TRBV6-5 and TRBJ2-1; D unresolved. Germline lookup yields CDR1 MNHEY and CDR2 SVGAGI. This CDR3 is 12 amino acids long. V lost 4 bases to trimming and J lost 5 bases, with 6 bases between them. This CDR3 is CASSSSDNEQFF. CDR3 nucleotides: TGTGCCAGCAGTTCGAGCGACAATGAGCAGTTCTTC.

This clone showed up just once. The V and J genes are TRBV28 and TRBJ2-5, with D possibly being TRBD1 (6 bases). V gave up 6 bases and J gave up 0 bases, with 17 bases separating them. The CDR3 spans 16 residues. Germline V lookup: CDR1 MDHEN, CDR2 SYDVKM. CDR3 sequence (DNA): TGTGCCAGCAGCGCCCGACAGGCCCGCTACCAAGAGACCCAGTACTTC. This sequence encodes CASSARQARYQETQYF.

The J gene is TRBJ2-1, the V gene TRBV6-6, with D possibly being TRBD1 (5 bases). The CDR3 extends over 13 amino acids. CDR1 is MNHNY and CDR2 is SVGAGI in the germline V gene (reference sequence). Trimming took 10 bases from V and 2 from J, leaving 12 bases between them. CDR3 sequence reads: CAMAGSPYNEQFF. CDR3 in DNA: TGTGCCATGGCAGGGTCGCCCTACAATGAGCAGTTCTTC.

This clone came up once. The rearrangement links TRBV28 to TRBJ2-1; 8 nucleotides line up with TRBD2. Germline CDR1 MDHEN, CDR2 SYDVKM. CDR3 length equals 16 residues. The junction had 9 bases not matched to a gene; V was cut back by 6 bases and J by 2 bases. The CDR3 loop is CASSLHLAGAYNEQFF. The CDR3 bases are TGTGCCAGCAGCCTTCATCTAGCGGGCGCCTACAATGAGCAGTTCTTC.

The chain combines TRBV6-1 with TRBJ2-3; TRBD2 matches at 9 bases. Germline loops: CDR1 MNHNS, CDR2 SASEGT. With V trimmed by 10 bases and J by 6 bases, 14 bases remained unmatched. The CDR3 is made up of 15 amino acids. The CDR3 DNA follows: TGTGCCACCACCCCACTAGCGGGCGTCCCCGATACGCAGTATTTT. Its translation is CATTPLAGVPDTQYF.

The V and J genes are TRBV2 and TRBJ1-4; TRBD1 might be the D (5 bases). Trimming took off 6 bases at V and 7 bases at J, with 9 bases between the two ends. From germline, CDR1 is SNHLY and CDR2 FYNNEI. The CDR3 has 12 amino acids. In DNA, the CDR3 is TGTGCCAGCAGGGGGGATGGTGAAAAACTGTTTTTT. Its protein is CASRGDGEKLFF.

V is TRBV4-1 and J is TRBJ2-2, with D perhaps matching TRBD1 (6 bases). Trimming cost V 4 bases and J 3 bases, with 9 bases left between them. Germline-derived CDR1 and CDR2 are MGHRA and YSYEKL. CDR3 length equals 14 residues. The CDR3 loop is CASSPDRDTGELFF. The CDR3 bases are TGCGCCAGCAGCCCGGACAGAGACACCGGGGAGCTGTTTTTT.

The chain is built from TRBV27 and TRBJ1-1; D unclear. This CDR3 is 11 amino acids long. Trimming took 3 bases from V and 9 from J, leaving 8 bases between them. In germline, CDR1 is MNHEY, CDR2 SMNVEV (reference sequence). Written as DNA, the CDR3 is TGTGCCAGCAGTTTTGGACCGCAAGCTTTCTTT. This codes for CASSFGPQAFF.

The V gene is TRBV9, the J gene TRBJ2-7; 7 bases line up with TRBD1. The ends lost 4 bases at V and 0 bases at J; junction bases unmatched: 4. This CDR3 has 14 residues. In germline, CDR1 is SGDLS, CDR2 YYNGEE. CDR3 sequence (DNA): TGTGCCAGCAGCCTGACAGGGACCTCCTACGAGCAGTACTTC. Its translation is CASSLTGTSYEQYF.

The chain has TRBV30 and TRBJ2-3; TRBD2 aligns across 9 bases. The germline V gene encodes CDR1 GTSNPN and CDR2 SVGIG (reference sequence). V was pared by 4 bases and J by 0 bases, with 8 bases of the junction left unmatched. This CDR3 has 16 residues. The CDR3 sequence: CAWTAPLAGSTDTQYF. As DNA, the CDR3 is TGTGCCTGGACGGCTCCTCTAGCGGGGAGCACAGATACGCAGTATTTT.